This T cell receptor (beta chain) was profiled in a study of CD8 T cells in Susac syndrome. CDR1 DFQATT and CDR2 SNEGSKA come from the germline V gene (reference sequence). V lost 2 bases and J 0 bases, leaving 9 bases between the germline ends. This CDR3 is 14 amino acids long. With random hexamers, reverse transcription was performed on roughly 0.45 to 1 ug of RNA. Each CDR3 protein is one row after TCRdb ran MiXCR on the immunoSEQ multiplex PCR reads. The sample lists 110,000 or so distinct CDR3 sequences, 85% to 95% seen once, with roughly 0.12% in the top ten. V usage is TRBV20-1 and J usage is TRBJ2-3; tentative D call: TRBD2 (5 bases). This TCR derives from a human donor in good health. Sequencing used CD8+ T cells from PBMCs. The CDR3 coding sequence is TGCAGTGCTAGAACTAGTCCTAGCACAGATACGCAGTATTTT. It is translated as CSARTSPSTDTQYF.